This T cell receptor beta chain originates from a study of shared T cell receptors in the human thymus. V shed 5 bases, J shed 1 base, and the junction held 12 bases outside the gene matches. The V gene's germline CDR1 is LNHDA and CDR2 SQIVND (reference sequence). The CDR3 runs to 17 residues. Some clones are missing from TCRdb's copy, which holds only in-frame ones; the method was immunoSEQ multiplex PCR. The sample includes 630,000 or so clones, approximately 89% of them seen just once. Separately, the same data were catalogued under a study of human thymus T cells.

The chain uses TRBV19 and TRBJ2-7, with 9 bases fitting TRBD1. Sequencing was carried out using thymocytes. This receptor was taken from a boy less than two years old with a congenital heart defect. CDR3 DNA sequence: TGTGCCAGTAGTTCAAAACGGGACAGGGAGATATCCTACGAGCAGTACTTC. Its translation: CASSSKRDREISYEQYF.